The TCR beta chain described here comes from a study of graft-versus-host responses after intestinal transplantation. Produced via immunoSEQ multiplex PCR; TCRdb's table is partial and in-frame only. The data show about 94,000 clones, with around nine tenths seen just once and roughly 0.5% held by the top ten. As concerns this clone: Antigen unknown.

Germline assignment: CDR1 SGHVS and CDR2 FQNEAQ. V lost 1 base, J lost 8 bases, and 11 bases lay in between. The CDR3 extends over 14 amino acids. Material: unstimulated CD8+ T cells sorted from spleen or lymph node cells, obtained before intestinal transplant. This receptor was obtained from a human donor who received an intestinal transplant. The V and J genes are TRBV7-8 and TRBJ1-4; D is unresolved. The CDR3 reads CASSLGSAREKLFF. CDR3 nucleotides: TGTGCCAGCAGCTTAGGTTCCGCTAGGGAAAAACTGTTTTTT.